This T cell receptor (beta chain) appears in the sequencing data of a study of T cell changes during pregnancy in multiple sclerosis. Assay used: immunoSEQ multiplex PCR; TCRdb lists only in-frame clones, some missing. The sample includes approximately 83,000 clones, just under 95% of them seen just once. Germline CDR1 and CDR2: SNHLY and FYNNEI. The CDR3 length is 14 residues. V was clipped by 5 bases and J by 4 bases; unmatched bases: 3. The specimen comprised peripheral blood, sampled in the first trimester of pregnancy. The clonotype originates from a female donor with multiple sclerosis, enrolled in a pregnancy study. The chain combines TRBV2 with TRBJ2-1, with 9 bases aligning to TRBD2. The CDR3 sequence: CASSQTSGYNEQFF. CDR3 coding DNA: TGTGCCAGCAGTCAGACTAGCGGTTACAATGAGCAGTTCTTC.